This T cell receptor beta chain originates from a study of CD8+CD57+ T cells in acquired aplastic anemia. Overall study: On average, sorted CD4+ and CD8+ cells gave 3 to 3.5 ug of DNA.

Profiling that covered TCR beta VDJ and CDR3 relied on genomic DNA as its template. In TCRdb, the reads were re-called with MiXCR into one record per CDR3 protein. The sample lists about 130,000 distinct CDR3 sequences, around 46% occurring once. A few counts support this clonotype. This could be a read error, since a much larger clone is one nucleotide away. In germline, CDR1 is MNHEY, CDR2 SVGEGT. This CDR3 is 15 amino acids long. J is TRBJ2-3 and V is TRBV6-2 or TRBV6-3; D perhaps matches TRBD2 (5 bases). This TCR was recovered from a human donor in good health, serving as a control. The sequenced sample consisted of sorted CD4+, CD8+, or CD8+CD57+ T cells (not recorded which) from PBMCs. The CDR3 coding sequence is TGTGCCTGCAGCTGGGAGCGGCGGTCCACAGATACGCGGTATTTT. Translated: CACSWERRSTDTRYF.